One sample yielded the 25 T cell receptor beta chains listed below, sequenced in a study of T-cell reconstitution after alpha-beta-depleted transplantation in children. Unique molecular identifiers featured in how the TCRbeta library was prepared. TCRdb passed the PCR reads through MiXCR, listing each CDR3 protein once. This repertoire shows 260,000 or so distinct CDR3 sequences, around 13% found once; its top ten account for over 2.5%. The starting material was PBMCs from the stem cell graft donor, obtained from the stem cell graft. All receptors come from a human donor who donated a stem cell graft to a child with acute lymphoblastic leukemia.

This clonotype was observed a handful of times. The rearrangement links TRBV7-2 to TRBJ1-2; 10 bases match TRBD1. Germline V CDR1 and CDR2: SGHTA, FQGNSA. This CDR3 spans 16 amino acids. With V trimmed by 5 bases and J by 6 bases, 12 bases remained unmatched. Here the CDR3 reads CASSASMTGGANGYTF. CDR3 DNA: TGTGCCAGCAGCGCCTCTATGACAGGGGGCGCGAATGGCTACACCTTC.

This clonotype showed up many times. The rearrangement links TRBV6-2 or TRBV6-3 to TRBJ2-1, with TRBD2 matching over 14 bases. V lost 5 bases and J lost 7; bases outside the gene matches: 4. Germline V gene sequence: CDR1 MNHEY, CDR2 SVGEGT. This CDR3 is built from 15 residues. CDR3 protein: CASSRLAGGVNEQFF. CDR3 coding DNA: TGTGCCAGCAGTCGACTAGCGGGAGGGGTTAATGAGCAGTTCTTC.

This clonotype was detected ten times or more. The chain has TRBV28 and TRBJ2-7, with a weak D call TRBD2 (6 bases). V was cut by 6 bases and J by 6 bases, with 18 bases left in between. The V gene's germline CDR1 is MDHEN and CDR2 SYDVKM. The CDR3 sequence is 14 residues long. CDR3 DNA sequence: TGTGCCAGCAGGTGGACCGGGACTTTAAGCGAGCAGTACTTC. Translation gives CASRWTGTLSEQYF.

In its sample, this clonotype was seen many times. J is TRBJ2-7 and V is TRBV4-2; tentatively, D is TRBD1 (6 bases). V dropped 0 bases and J dropped 0 bases, with 12 bases sitting between them. This CDR3 comprises 16 residues. Germline assignment: CDR1 LGHNA and CDR2 YNFKEQ. CDR3 bases: TGTGCCAGCAGCCAAGATAAAACAGGGAACTCCTACGAGCAGTACTTC. Its protein is CASSQDKTGNSYEQYF.

This clonotype was seen repeatedly, ten times or more. This rearrangement joins TRBV20-1 to TRBJ2-5, with D maybe TRBD2 (5 bases). Germline V lookup: CDR1 DFQATT, CDR2 SNEGSKA (reference sequence). Trimming cost V 1 base and J 4 bases, with 10 bases left between them. The CDR3 sequence is 13 residues long. CDR3 sequence (DNA): TGCAGTGCTAGAGCGACGGAGGCAGAGACCCAGTACTTC. This translates into CSARATEAETQYF.

At least ten counts were recorded for this clonotype. Written as DNA, the CDR3 is TGTGCCAGCAGCCCACAGGGGGCTTTGGGGGAGACCCAGTACTTC. Protein sequence: CASSPQGALGETQYF. V gene TRBV5-5 combines with J gene TRBJ2-5, with 9 bases identical to TRBD1. The V gene end was trimmed by 4 bases and the J gene end by 5 bases; junction bases not matched to a gene: 9. CDR1 is SGHKS, CDR2 YYEKEE, per germline (reference sequence). There are 15 residues in the CDR3.

The sample holds many counts of this clonotype. The chain uses TRBV6-5 and TRBJ1-1; tentative D call: TRBD1 (5 bases). Trimming took 6 bases from V and 11 from J, leaving 16 bases between them. This CDR3 has 12 residues. Germline lookup yields CDR1 MNHEY and CDR2 SVGAGI. The CDR3: CASSASGEWAFF. The CDR3 DNA reads TGTGCCAGCAGCGCCTCGGGGGAATGGGCTTTCTTT.

There are many counts of this clonotype. The rearrangement links TRBV29-1 to TRBJ1-3; TRBD1 aligns across 7 bases. The CDR3 is 14 residues long. V dropped 6 bases and J dropped 0; count of bases not matched to a gene: 5. CDR1 SQVTM and CDR2 ANQGSEA come from the germline V gene. CDR3 DNA sequence: TGCAGCGTACGGACAGGATCCTCTGGAAACACCATATATTTT. This translates into CSVRTGSSGNTIYF.

This clonotype was counted many times. The chain links TRBV27 to TRBJ2-7, with 12 positions matching TRBD1. V was pared by 11 bases and J by 6 bases, with 8 bases of the junction left unmatched. CDR3 size: 13 residues. Germline CDR1 and CDR2: MNHEY and SMNVEV (reference sequence). The CDR3 loop is CASFGTGGFEQYF. The CDR3 DNA follows: TGTGCCTCGTTCGGGACAGGGGGCTTCGAGCAGTACTTC.

The chain is built from TRBV18 and TRBJ2-7; D unresolved. Trimming cost V 5 bases and J 3 bases, with 11 bases left between them. The CDR3 runs 13 residues. Germline V gives CDR1 KGHSH, CDR2 LQKENI. CDR3 residues: CASSTSKGYEQYF. CDR3 bases: TGTGCCAGCTCAACATCCAAGGGCTACGAGCAGTACTTC.

This clonotype has at least ten counts. CDR3 DNA sequence: TGCAGCGTTGTCGGGAGCCTAGCTTCTAACTATGGCTACACCTTC. Its protein product is CSVVGSLASNYGYTF. The rearrangement joins TRBV29-1 to TRBJ1-2; D gene uncertain. This CDR3 contains 15 residues. V lost 4 bases to trimming and J lost 0 bases, with 15 bases between them. Germline CDR1 and CDR2: SQVTM and ANQGSEA.

The CDR3 DNA reads as TGCAGTGCTAGAGATTTCCGCGGCGGAGACACAGATACGCAGTATTTT. Translated, it gives CSARDFRGGDTDTQYF. V usage is TRBV20-1 and J usage is TRBJ2-3; D call uncertain. Germline CDR1 and CDR2: DFQATT and SNEGSKA (reference sequence). CDR3 length: 16 residues. Deletions cut 0 bases from V and 2 bases from J, with 15 bases between.

This chain links TRBV29-1 with TRBJ2-7; the D gene is possibly TRBD1 (6 bases). CDR1 is SQVTM, CDR2 ANQGSEA, per germline. V lost 6 bases, J lost 7 bases, and 25 bases lay in between. This CDR3 has 15 amino acids. The CDR3 sequence: CSVDTLQGNLGEQYF. The CDR3 nucleotides are TGCAGCGTGGACACCCTCCAGGGGAATCTCGGGGAGCAGTACTTC.

This rearrangement joins TRBV7-2 to TRBJ2-7, with a tentative D call TRBD2 (5 bases). The CDR3 totals 14 residues. Trimming cost V 3 bases and J 5 bases, with 14 bases left between them. CDR1 SGHTA and CDR2 FQGNSA come from the germline V gene. The CDR3 DNA is TGTGCCAGCAGCTTTGTGAGGGCCCCCCACGAGCAGTACTTC. It yields the protein CASSFVRAPHEQYF.

This clonotype came up many times. The chain has TRBV7-2 and TRBJ2-7; 9 nucleotides match TRBD1. V was pared by 5 bases and J by 3 bases, with 8 bases of the junction left unmatched. The CDR3 is 15 amino acids. Germline CDR1 and CDR2: SGHTA and FQGNSA. In DNA form, the CDR3 reads TGTGCCAGCAGCCCCGACGGGGACAGGGTCTACGAGCAGTACTTC. Translated, it gives CASSPDGDRVYEQYF.

This clonotype was counted ten times or more. The chain links TRBV7-2 to TRBJ2-7, with TRBD1 identical over 9 bases. Germline values: CDR1 SGHTA, CDR2 FQGNSA. CDR3 length equals 17 residues. V lost 1 base to trimming and J lost 0 bases; unmatched junction nucleotides: 7. The CDR3 DNA sequence: TGTGCCAGCAGCTTAGTGGGGGGGACAGGGACCTCCTACGAGCAGTACTTC. Translating it yields CASSLVGGTGTSYEQYF.

The table lists this clonotype with many counts. V is TRBV4-2 and J is TRBJ1-5; D is undetermined. Trimming took off 0 bases at V and 11 bases at J, with 11 bases between the two ends. This CDR3 comprises 13 residues. CDR1 is LGHNA, CDR2 YNFKEQ, per germline. CDR3 residues: CASSQEGRGAQHF. CDR3 DNA: TGTGCCAGCAGCCAAGAGGGTCGGGGAGCCCAGCATTTT.

The chain uses TRBV7-2 and TRBJ2-1, with 7 bases fitting TRBD2. CDR3 size: 13 residues. Germline V lookup: CDR1 SGHTA, CDR2 FQGNSA. Unmatched junction bases numbered 5, after V lost 6 bases and J lost 6 bases. The CDR3 sequence is CASSGRGGNEQFF. CDR3 DNA: TGTGCCAGCAGTGGACGCGGGGGCAATGAGCAGTTCTTC.

This clonotype was seen at least ten times. The chain uses TRBV9 and TRBJ1-2, with D unresolved. This CDR3 is 13 amino acids long. Trimming removed 0 bases at V and 6 bases at J, with 9 bases between. The V gene's germline CDR1 is SGDLS and CDR2 YYNGEE. The CDR3 loop reads CASSVDPGHGYTF. CDR3 DNA sequence: TGTGCCAGCAGCGTAGATCCGGGTCATGGCTACACCTTC.

This clonotype was counted many times. V and J are TRBV14 and TRBJ1-5, with unresolved D. V lost 0 bases and J 7 bases, leaving 7 bases between the germline ends. The germline gives CDR1 SGHDN, CDR2 FVKESK. The CDR3 consists of 13 residues. For the CDR3, the DNA is TGTGCCAGCAGCCAAGACACATGGCAGCCCCAGCATTTT. Translating gives CASSQDTWQPQHF.

Many counts were recorded for this clonotype. This chain links TRBV5-1 with TRBJ2-1; TRBD2 might be the D (5 bases). Germline values: CDR1 SGHRS, CDR2 YFSETQ. The CDR3 covers 14 residues. Trimming pared 4 bases from V and 7 bases from J, leaving 15 bases between. The CDR3 spells CASSDRRGANEQFF. In DNA form, the CDR3 reads TGCGCCAGCAGCGACCGCCGGGGAGCGAATGAGCAGTTCTTC.

This clonotype was seen ten or more times. The chain recombines TRBV10-3 with TRBJ2-7, with TRBD1 matching over 9 bases. The V gene end was trimmed by 4 bases and the J gene end by 5 bases; junction bases not matched to a gene: 18. The germline gives CDR1 ENHRY, CDR2 SYGVKD. The CDR3 extends over 18 amino acids. CDR3: CAISAPLPIGDRVDEQYF. CDR3 nucleotides: TGTGCCATCAGTGCCCCCCTACCAATCGGGGACAGGGTGGACGAGCAGTACTTC.

A few counts support this clonotype. V and J are TRBV7-9 and TRBJ1-1, with D perhaps TRBD1 (6 bases). Germline V gene data show CDR1 as SEHNR and CDR2 as FQNEAQ (reference sequence). V was trimmed by 7 bases and J by 5 bases, leaving 14 bases between them. This CDR3 is built from 13 residues. CDR3 sequence: CASTARDKTEAFF. The CDR3, as DNA: TGTGCCAGCACGGCCAGGGACAAGACTGAAGCTTTCTTT.

The gene calls are TRBV4-3 and TRBJ2-5, with a possible D match to TRBD1 (6 bases). The CDR3 spans 17 residues. V lost 1 base to trimming and J lost 5 bases, with 20 bases between them. CDR1 is LGHNA, CDR2 YSLEER, per germline. The CDR3 DNA is TGCGCCAGCAGCCAAGGCACAGGGCGAGTTTGGTTGGAGACCCAGTACTTC. Protein sequence: CASSQGTGRVWLETQYF.

The table lists this clonotype with many counts. The genes are TRBV12-3 or TRBV12-4 and TRBJ1-1; the D gene is possibly TRBD1 (6 bases). CDR3 length: 13 amino acids. V was cut by 6 bases and J by 4 bases, with 12 bases left in between. DNA of the CDR3: TGTGCCAGCAGACAGACAGGAGGCACTGAAGCTTTCTTT. Protein product: CASRQTGGTEAFF.